This T cell receptor (beta chain) was obtained from a study of T cells in localized non-small cell lung cancer. The length of the CDR3 is 14 residues. Germline CDR1 and CDR2: GTSNPN and SVGIG (reference sequence). The ends were cut back, 4 bases at V and 1 base at J, with 11 bases in the middle. This clone was counted a single time. Assay used: immunoSEQ multiplex PCR; TCRdb lists only in-frame clones, some missing. The table has about 60,000 clones, 90% seen once. This sequence joins TRBV30 and TRBJ1-3; D remains ambiguous. Sequenced material: peripheral blood, taken before any cancer treatment. This receptor was taken from a woman aged 40-69 years with stage I lung adenocarcinoma. CDR3 residues: CAWNGIISGNTIYF. CDR3 in DNA: TGTGCCTGGAATGGGATTATTTCTGGAAACACCATATATTTT.